This entry lists 9 T cell receptor beta chains sequenced from one sample in a study of T cells in Graves' hyperthyroidism and ophthalmopathy. RNA transcripts were the template for amplifying TCR beta CDR3 regions. The HTBI primer set was used in a first-round RT-PCR of the TCR CDR3. TCRdb analysed the multiplex PCR reads with MiXCR anew, one entry per CDR3 protein. Counted here are roughly 49,000 distinct CDR3 sequences, roughly 50% occurring once; the ten biggest clones make up approximately 30%. Material for sequencing was peripheral blood or thyroid tissue (not recorded which). The receptors were sampled from a young man with Graves' hyperthyroidism.

J is TRBJ1-2 and V is TRBV20-1; the D is unclear. This CDR3 comprises 12 residues. Germline CDR1 reads DFQATT; CDR2 reads SNEGSKA (reference sequence). CDR3 nucleotide sequence: TGCACCCGCAAGACGGCCAACTATGGCTACACCTTC. This encodes CTRKTANYGYTF.

This clonotype was detected many times. The chain carries TRBV7-2 and TRBJ1-1; the D gene is possibly TRBD1 (6 bases). V lost 5 bases to trimming and J lost 1 base, with 8 bases between them. Germline CDR1 and CDR2: SGHTA and FQGNSA. This CDR3 spans 13 amino acids. CDR3 in DNA: TGTGCCAGCAGCCCGACAGGGAACACTGAAGCTTTCTTT. Protein: CASSPTGNTEAFF.

This clonotype was picked up a small number of times. The chain employs TRBV7-2 and TRBJ2-7, with D tentatively TRBD1 or TRBD2 (5 bases each). Germline CDR1 reads SGHTA; CDR2 reads FQGNSA. V shed 5 bases and J shed 2 bases, with 13 bases lying between them. CDR3 length equals 14 residues. CDR3 nucleotide sequence: TGTGCCAGCAGCCGGGACGGGACGACCTACGAGCAGTACTTC. Amino acids: CASSRDGTTYEQYF.

This clonotype appeared many times. V and J are TRBV7-2 and TRBJ2-5; D not resolved. The V gene lost 4 bases and the J gene lost 5 bases, with 5 bases spanning the gap. This CDR3 region has 11 residues. Germline CDR1 reads SGHTA; CDR2 reads FQGNSA. The CDR3 reads CASSSGETQYF. As DNA, the CDR3 is TGTGCCAGCAGCTCCGGGGAGACCCAGTACTTC.

This clonotype was seen a handful of times. V gene TRBV9 combines with J gene TRBJ1-1; TRBD1 aligns across 8 bases. Germline lookup yields CDR1 SGDLS and CDR2 YYNGEE. The J segment lost 4 bases and the V segment lost 2 bases, leaving 4 bases of the junction unmatched. CDR3 length: 14 amino acids. This CDR3 reads CASSVSQGGTEAFF. In nucleotides, the CDR3 is TGTGCCAGCAGCGTGTCACAGGGGGGCACTGAAGCTTTCTTT. Full variable domain (rest looked up from reference TRBV9 and TRBJ1-1): DSGVTQTPKHLITATGQRVTLRCSPRSGDLSVYWYQQSLDQGLQFLIQYYNGEERAKGNILERFSAQQFPDLHSELNLSSLELGDSALYFCASSVSQGGTEAFFGQGTRLTVV.

This clonotype was counted ten times or more. The rearrangement links TRBV2 to TRBJ1-5; 8 positions match TRBD1. Per the germline V gene, CDR1 is SNHLY and CDR2 is FYNNEI. J lost 6 bases, V lost 1 base, and 2 bases had no gene match. This CDR3 has 14 amino acids. As DNA, the CDR3 is TGTGCCAGCAGTGAAGGGGGACAGGTTCAGCCCCAGCATTTT. This codes for CASSEGGQVQPQHF.

The chain links TRBV7-2 to TRBJ1-3; D is perhaps TRBD1 (6 bases). This CDR3 has 12 amino acids. Trimming took 3 bases from V and 14 from J, leaving 14 bases between them. The V gene's germline CDR1 is SGHTA and CDR2 FQGNSA. CDR3 sequence: CASSFETGSVYF. Written as DNA, the CDR3 is TGTGCCAGCAGCTTCGAGACAGGTTCCGTATATTTT.

V is TRBV20-1 and J is TRBJ2-7, with 9 bases matching TRBD1. In germline, CDR1 is DFQATT, CDR2 SNEGSKA (reference sequence). The CDR3 totals 15 residues. V shed 4 bases, J shed 4 bases, and the junction held 11 bases outside the gene matches. The CDR3 sequence: CSAKPPNRGLYEQYF. Here the CDR3 DNA reads TGCAGTGCTAAACCCCCGAACAGGGGGCTTTACGAGCAGTACTTC.

The chain has TRBV20-1 and TRBJ2-7; D is tentatively TRBD1 or TRBD2 (5 bases each). The CDR3 totals 12 residues. Trimming took 5 bases from V and 6 from J, leaving 14 bases between them. In germline, CDR1 is DFQATT, CDR2 SNEGSKA (reference sequence). The CDR3 bases are TGCAGTGCTGGCCTTGGGGGAACCGAGCAGTACTTC. This sequence encodes CSAGLGGTEQYF.